One and the same sample provided the 8 T cell receptor beta chains below, sequenced in a study of STAT3 mutations in large granular lymphocyte leukemia. General study points: In T-cell large granular lymphocyte leukemia, about half of patients showed multiple immunodominant subclonotypes.

What these receptors recognize is not known. Produced via immunoSEQ multiplex PCR; TCRdb's table is partial and in-frame only. There are about 13,000 clones in the sample; just over 85% occur only once, and about 12% lies in the top ten. Sequenced: PBMCs. The receptors were gathered from a human donor with T large granular lymphocyte leukemia. Some clones in this sample may be carry-over from other donors' samples.

In this sample, this clone turned up once. The genes are TRBV29-1 and TRBJ2-5; no clear D. This CDR3 comprises 12 residues. Between the trimmed V and J ends, which lost 7 bases and 8 bases, there was a span of 17 bases. CDR1 is SQVTM and CDR2 is ANQGSEA in the germline V gene. CDR3 coding DNA: TGCAGCGCTGGGTGGCGCCTAGATACCCAGTACTTC. Translating it yields CSAGWRLDTQYF.

The chain joins TRBV7-9 to TRBJ1-1; TRBD1 is a possible D gene (6 bases). The CDR3 length is 13 residues. The ends were cut back, 6 bases at V and 6 bases at J, with 14 bases in the middle. The V gene's germline CDR1 is SEHNR and CDR2 FQNEAQ (reference sequence). CDR3 DNA sequence: TGTGCCAGCAGTTGGAGGACAGTGGCTGAAGCTTTCTTT. It codes for CASSWRTVAEAFF.

The chain uses TRBV5-1 and TRBJ1-2, with D tentatively TRBD1 (5 bases). V was pared by 4 bases and J by 5 bases, with 21 bases between. The CDR3 consists of 16 residues. The V gene's germline CDR1 is SGHRS and CDR2 YFSETQ. The CDR3 nucleotides are TGCGCCAGCAGCCCGGGGCGGCAGACCTCGCCTTATGGCTACACCTTC. This gives the protein CASSPGRQTSPYGYTF. The complete variable domain, with remaining parts taken from reference TRBV5-1 and TRBJ1-2, reads KAGVTQTPRYLIKTRGQQVTLSCSPISGHRSVSWYQQTPGQGLQFLFEYFSETQRNKGNFPGRFSGRQFSNSRSEMNVSTLELGDSALYLCASSPGRQTSPYGYTFGSGTRLTVV.

This clone was counted a single time. The V call is TRBV28, the J call TRBJ2-1; D unresolved. The CDR3 is made up of 15 amino acids. With 3 bases removed from V and 0 bases from J, the gap between germline ends came to 9 bases. CDR1 and CDR2 (germline): MDHEN, SYDVKM. The CDR3 nucleotides are TGTGCCAGCAGTTTGAGAGCACGCTCCTACAATGAGCAGTTCTTC. Its protein is CASSLRARSYNEQFF.

The chain joins TRBV4-1 to TRBJ1-2; TRBD1 matches at 8 bases. CDR1 and CDR2 (germline): MGHRA, YSYEKL. This CDR3 spans 14 amino acids. Unmatched junction bases numbered 6, after V lost 1 base and J lost 8 bases. The CDR3 protein is CASSQGTGRSGYTF. CDR3 coding DNA: TGCGCCAGCAGCCAAGGGACAGGGAGGAGCGGCTACACCTTC.

J is TRBJ2-3 and V is TRBV5-4, with TRBD2 matching over 9 bases. Germline V lookup: CDR1 SGHNT, CDR2 YYREEE (reference sequence). This CDR3 spans 15 amino acids. Trimming removed 2 bases from V and 3 bases from J; junction bases left unmatched: 4. The CDR3 loop reads CASSFPSGGTDTQYF. CDR3 coding DNA: TGTGCCAGCAGCTTTCCGAGCGGGGGGACAGATACGCAGTATTTT.

The chain carries TRBV5-1 and TRBJ2-5; 8 bases fit TRBD2. Trimming cost V 6 bases and J 2 bases; bases outside gene matches: 12. Germline V gene sequence: CDR1 SGHRS, CDR2 YFSETQ. This CDR3 is built from 16 residues. This chain's CDR3 is CASNLSAGGPQETQYF. The CDR3 DNA follows: TGCGCCAGCAACCTCTCTGCGGGAGGACCTCAAGAGACCCAGTACTTC.

J is TRBJ2-7 and V is TRBV6-1; D might be TRBD1 (5 bases). The V gene's germline CDR1 is MNHNS and CDR2 SASEGT. Trimming stripped 10 bases from V and 3 bases from J, with 13 bases between. The CDR3 has 12 amino acids. In nucleotides, the CDR3 is TGTGCCACCAGACAGCCGTACTACGAGCAGTACGTC. Translating gives CATRQPYYEQYV.